Listed below are T cell receptor beta chains from one sample, sequenced in a study of technical replicates of blood from several donors. Produced via immunoSEQ multiplex PCR; TCRdb's table is partial and in-frame only. The sample consists of about 81,000 clones, roughly four fifths of them appearing once. Sequenced material: PBMCs. Every receptor here comes from a human donor in good health. Some clones in this sample may be carry-over from other donors' samples. Each CDR3 is given with its conserved first and last residue. Each record gives: J gene, D gene, clone size, V gene, CDR3 protein, CDR3 DNA. D genes are given only for firm matches. Clone size is stated in some rows and not others, as once, few, many or a class when expanded.

>TRBJ2-2|.|.|TRBV7-9
CASSLVTYTGELFF
TGTGCCAGCAGCTTAGTGACATACACCGGGGAGCTGTTTTTT
>TRBJ2-1|TRBD2|.|TRBV7-3
CASSPSGGADEQFF
TGTGCCAGCAGCCCTAGCGGGGGGGCCGATGAGCAGTTCTTC
>TRBJ2-3|.|.|TRBV5-1
CASSLLVSDTQYF
TGCGCCAGCAGCTTGCTAGTTTCAGATACGCAGTATTTT
>TRBJ1-1|.|.|TRBV27
CASSFREANTEAFF
TGTGCCAGCAGTTTCAGGGAGGCGAACACTGAAGCTTTCTTT
>TRBJ1-6|.|.|TRBV5-5
CASTMTVSSYNSPRHF
TGTGCCAGCACCATGACAGTAAGCTCCTATAATTCACCCCGCCACTTT
>TRBJ1-3|.|few|TRBV7-9
CASGSVPGNTIYF
TGTGCCAGCGGGAGTGTCCCTGGAAACACCATATATTTT
>TRBJ1-2|TRBD1|.|TRBV7-2
CASSSTTGGAGGYTF
TGTGCCAGCAGCTCAACTACAGGGGGCGCAGGAGGCTACACCTTC
>TRBJ2-7|TRBD2|.|TRBV5-4
CASSLSGGSSYEQYF
TGTGCCAGCAGCTTGTCGGGGGGGAGCTCCTACGAGCAGTACTTC
>TRBJ2-7|TRBD1|.|TRBV9
CASSAAGTGGPYEQYF
TGTGCCAGCAGCGCCGCCGGGACAGGGGGTCCCTACGAGCAGTACTTC
>TRBJ1-6|.|.|TRBV11-2
CASSFFGTGPRGSPLHF
TGTGCCAGCAGCTTTTTCGGTACCGGGCCCCGGGGATCACCCCTCCACTTT
>TRBJ2-7|.|.|TRBV7-8
CASSEGGEYEQYF
TGTGCCAGCAGCGAGGGAGGAGAATACGAGCAGTACTTC